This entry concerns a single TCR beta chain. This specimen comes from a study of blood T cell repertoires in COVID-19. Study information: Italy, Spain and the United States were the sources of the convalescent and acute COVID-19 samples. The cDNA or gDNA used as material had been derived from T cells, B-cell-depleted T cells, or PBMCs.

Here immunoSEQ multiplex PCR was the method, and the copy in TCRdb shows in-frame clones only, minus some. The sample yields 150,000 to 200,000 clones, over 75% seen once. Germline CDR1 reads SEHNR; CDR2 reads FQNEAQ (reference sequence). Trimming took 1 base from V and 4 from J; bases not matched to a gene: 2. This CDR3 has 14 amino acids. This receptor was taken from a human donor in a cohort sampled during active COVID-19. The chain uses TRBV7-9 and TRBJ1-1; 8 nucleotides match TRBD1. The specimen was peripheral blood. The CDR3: CASSLGTGTTEAFF. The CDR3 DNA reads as TGTGCCAGCAGCTTAGGGACAGGGACCACTGAAGCTTTCTTT.